This TCR beta chain was profiled in a study of T cells expressing NK-cell markers. About the research overall: The study sequenced eight donors, seven HCMV-seropositive and one seronegative. Study conclusions and caveats: For a handful of donors, these clonotypes were likewise the leading ones in the CD3+CD56-NKG2C+ fraction.

The CDR3 sequence is 15 residues long. The germline CDR1 and CDR2 sequences are SGHAT and FQNNGV. Of note for this clonotype: The antigen remains undetermined.

For each CDR3 protein, TCRdb gives one entry from its re-call of the 5' RACE reads, without DNA. The repertoire table contains 500,000 to 700,000 distinct CDR3 sequences. This chain links TRBV11-2 with TRBJ2-7; TCRdb indicates TRBD2, and absent DNA this call remains unverified. The sample comprised blood T cells: a sorted CD56 or NKG2C T cell subset, CD4+ or CD8+ T cells, or bulk PBMC T cells (not recorded which). The source is a man younger than 35 in good health. CDR3 sequence: CASSLAVLADYEQYF.